This T cell receptor (beta chain) is drawn from a study of regulatory T cells in long-lasting Graves disease. Sequencing libraries for TCR beta were prepared with iRepertoire HTBI primers and Arm-PCR of CDR3 regions. TCRdb processed the multiplex PCR reads anew with MiXCR; each CDR3 protein has one entry. The repertoire holds 310,000 or so distinct CDR3 sequences, 20% seen once, with approximately 31% in the top ten. Regarding time point: persistent/refractory GD, antithyroid drugs over 5 years with positive TRAb. The TCR library used RNA extracted from PBMCs. The germline CDR1 and CDR2 sequences are SEHNR and FQNEAQ (reference sequence). The ends were cut back, 0 bases at V and 2 bases at J, with 16 bases in the middle. The CDR3 length is 17 residues. This clonotype was seen repeatedly, ten times or more.

V and J are TRBV7-9 and TRBJ2-5, with D possibly matching TRBD1 (6 bases). The specimen comprised peripheral blood mononuclear cells (PBMCs), sampled when the disease was refractory, from a patient treated with antithyroid drugs. The source is a female donor with Graves disease. The CDR3 region is CASSLARGQLLQETQYF. DNA of the CDR3: TGTGCCAGCAGCTTAGCCCGGGGACAACTCCTTCAAGAGACCCAGTACTTC.